Listed below are T cell receptor beta chains from one sample, sequenced in a study of T cell repertoires in cytomegalovirus infection. TCRdb called the reads again in MiXCR, with one record for every CDR3 protein. The table has roughly 280,000 distinct CDR3 sequences, roughly 10% seen once. Sequencing was done on a sample of PBMCs. Receptors were obtained from a human donor in good health (CMV status not recorded). Some clones in this sample may be carry-over from other donors' samples. The CDR3 runs from the conserved cysteine through the conserved F or W. Fields, in order: V gene, clone size, J gene, D gene, CDR3 protein, CDR3 DNA. A D gene is named only where the DNA matches it firmly. Size is omitted from some rows. Given values are once, few, many or a class for expanded clones.

v_gene: TRBV6-6
abundance: many
j_gene: TRBJ1-1
d_gene: NA
CDR3aa: CASSYDRMNTEAFF
CDR3nt: TGTGCCAGCAGTTATGACAGGATGAACACTGAAGCTTTCTTT

v_gene: TRBV12-3/TRBV12-4
abundance: many
j_gene: TRBJ1-3
d_gene: TRBD1
CDR3aa: CASRGTPGTVSGNTIYF
CDR3nt: TGTGCCAGCAGGGGAACACCCGGGACAGTCTCTGGAAACACCATATATTTT

v_gene: TRBV7-2
abundance: many
j_gene: TRBJ1-1
d_gene: TRBD1
CDR3aa: CASSLVTGVTEAFF
CDR3nt: TGTGCCAGCAGCTTAGTGACAGGGGTCACTGAAGCTTTCTTT

v_gene: TRBV7-2
abundance: many
j_gene: TRBJ2-1
d_gene: NA
CDR3aa: CASSLFPRQAHNEQFF
CDR3nt: TGTGCCAGCAGCTTGTTTCCGCGACAGGCCCACAATGAGCAGTTCTTC

v_gene: TRBV30
abundance: many
j_gene: TRBJ1-6
d_gene: NA
CDR3aa: CAWSETWNSPLHF
CDR3nt: TGTGCCTGGAGTGAGACTTGGAATTCACCCCTCCACTTT

v_gene: TRBV5-1
abundance: NA
j_gene: TRBJ1-1
d_gene: NA
CDR3aa: CASSRLTAGDRGAFF
CDR3nt: TGCGCCAGCAGCCGACTAACCGCCGGGGACCGTGGAGCTTTCTTT

v_gene: TRBV9
abundance: NA
j_gene: TRBJ2-5
d_gene: NA
CDR3aa: CASSVGPREQETQYF
CDR3nt: TGTGCCAGCAGCGTAGGTCCCAGGGAACAAGAGACCCAGTACTTC

v_gene: TRBV7-9
abundance: NA
j_gene: TRBJ2-3
d_gene: NA
CDR3aa: CASSPRTSAGDTQYF
CDR3nt: TGTGCCAGCAGCCCAAGGACGTCAGCGGGAGATACGCAGTATTTT

v_gene: TRBV7-2
abundance: NA
j_gene: TRBJ2-3
d_gene: NA
CDR3aa: CASSPYGTDTQYF
CDR3nt: TGTGCCAGCAGCCCCTATGGGACAGATACGCAGTATTTT

v_gene: TRBV5-1
abundance: few
j_gene: TRBJ2-7
d_gene: NA
CDR3aa: CASSQKLSSYEQYF
CDR3nt: TGCGCCAGCAGTCAAAAATTGTCATCCTACGAGCAGTACTTC

v_gene: TRBV6-2/TRBV6-3
abundance: few
j_gene: TRBJ2-5
d_gene: TRBD2
CDR3aa: CASSGSGRRRETQYF
CDR3nt: TGTGCCAGCAGTGGTAGCGGGAGACGGCGAGAGACCCAGTACTTC

v_gene: TRBV7-9
abundance: many
j_gene: TRBJ1-1
d_gene: NA
CDR3aa: CASSNRQAPEAFF
CDR3nt: TGTGCCAGCAGCAACCGACAGGCGCCAGAAGCTTTCTTT

v_gene: TRBV20-1
abundance: many
j_gene: TRBJ2-7
d_gene: TRBD2
CDR3aa: CSASSGGGASEQYF
CDR3nt: TGCAGTGCTAGCTCGGGCGGGGGGGCCAGCGAGCAGTACTTC

v_gene: TRBV20-1
abundance: few
j_gene: TRBJ2-5
d_gene: TRBD2
CDR3aa: CSARIVAGGGETQYF
CDR3nt: TGCAGTGCTAGAATAGTAGCGGGAGGTGGGGAGACCCAGTACTTC

v_gene: TRBV7-2
abundance: many
j_gene: TRBJ1-4
d_gene: NA
CDR3aa: CASSLRNFGGGRNEKLFF
CDR3nt: TGTGCCAGCAGCTTAAGAAATTTCGGGGGCGGACGAAATGAAAAACTGTTTTTT

v_gene: TRBV19
abundance: many
j_gene: TRBJ2-7
d_gene: NA
CDR3aa: CASSEIHQAYEQYF
CDR3nt: TGTGCCAGTAGCGAAATCCATCAAGCCTACGAGCAGTACTTC

v_gene: TRBV7-3
abundance: many
j_gene: TRBJ1-2
d_gene: TRBD1
CDR3aa: CASSLSGGQDAGGYTF
CDR3nt: TGTGCCAGCAGCTTAAGCGGAGGACAGGACGCAGGCGGCTACACCTTC

v_gene: TRBV7-9
abundance: many
j_gene: TRBJ1-5
d_gene: NA
CDR3aa: CASSLQDGNQPQHF
CDR3nt: TGTGCCAGCAGCCTGCAAGATGGCAATCAGCCCCAGCATTTT

v_gene: TRBV30
abundance: few
j_gene: TRBJ1-1
d_gene: NA
CDR3aa: CAWRGGAVNTEAFF
CDR3nt: TGTGCCTGGAGGGGTGGGGCAGTTAACACTGAAGCTTTCTTT

v_gene: TRBV7-2
abundance: many
j_gene: TRBJ2-5
d_gene: TRBD1
CDR3aa: CASSYRGRETQYF
CDR3nt: TGTGCCAGCAGCTACAGGGGGCGGGAGACCCAGTACTTC

v_gene: TRBV7-6
abundance: many
j_gene: TRBJ2-7
d_gene: TRBD2
CDR3aa: CASRQLAESSYEQYF
CDR3nt: TGTGCCAGCAGGCAACTAGCGGAAAGCTCCTACGAGCAGTACTTC

v_gene: TRBV7-9
abundance: NA
j_gene: TRBJ1-2
d_gene: NA
CDR3aa: CASSLYRTPGGYTF
CDR3nt: TGTGCCAGCAGCTTATATCGGACCCCGGGGGGCTACACCTTC

v_gene: TRBV6-2/TRBV6-3
abundance: many
j_gene: TRBJ2-3
d_gene: TRBD1
CDR3aa: CASRTGILTDTQYF
CDR3nt: TGTGCCAGCAGGACAGGGATTCTCACAGATACGCAGTATTTT